This T cell receptor beta chain came from a study of cytomegalovirus exposure and HLA in healthy donors. Broader study findings: Testing in vitro showed a few CMV-associated chains specific for CMV antigens.

Points on this clone: Its antigen is not identified.

Primers: 60 Vbeta forward and 13 Jbeta reverse. Repertoires were generated with immunoSEQ multiplex PCR, while TCRdb's copy carries only in-frame clones and drops some. The table shows around 140,000 clones, with approximately 80% occurring only once. The receptor was isolated from a male donor in good health and CMV-seronegative. The sample comprised PBMCs.

In DNA, the CDR3 is TGCGCCAGCAGCCAAGATCGTCGTGAAGCTTTCTTT. As protein: CASSQDRREAFF. The V call is TRBV4-3, the J call TRBJ1-1, with unresolved D. Germline V gene lookup returns CDR1 LGHNA and CDR2 YSLEER. V lost 0 bases and J 7 bases, leaving 6 bases between the germline ends. This CDR3 spans 12 amino acids.